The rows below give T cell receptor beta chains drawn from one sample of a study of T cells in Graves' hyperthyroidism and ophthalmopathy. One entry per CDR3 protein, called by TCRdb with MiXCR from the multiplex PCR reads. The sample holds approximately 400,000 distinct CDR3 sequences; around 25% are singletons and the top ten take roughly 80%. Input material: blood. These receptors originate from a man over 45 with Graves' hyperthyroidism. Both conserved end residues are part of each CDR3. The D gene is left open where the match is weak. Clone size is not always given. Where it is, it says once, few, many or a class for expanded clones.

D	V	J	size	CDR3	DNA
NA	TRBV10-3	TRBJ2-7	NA	CAIREGQAGYEQYF	TGTGCCATCAGGGAAGGGCAGGCAGGCTACGAGCAGTACTTC
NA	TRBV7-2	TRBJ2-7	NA	CASSLGSNYEQYF	TGTGCCAGCAGCTTAGGGAGTAACTACGAGCAGTACTTC
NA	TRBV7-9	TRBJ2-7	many	CASSSGTYSSYEQYF	TGTGCCAGCAGCTCCGGGACTTACAGCTCCTACGAGCAGTACTTC
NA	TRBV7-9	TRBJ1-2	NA	CASSATGDGYTF	TGTGCCAGCAGCGCCACGGGGGATGGCTACACCTTC
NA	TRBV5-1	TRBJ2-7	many	CASSAGMGPSYEQYF	TGCGCCAGCAGCGCGGGGATGGGACCATCCTACGAGCAGTACTTC
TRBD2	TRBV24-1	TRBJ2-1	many	CATSDPSGSTWVSEQFF	TGTGCCACCAGTGATCCCAGCGGGAGTACGTGGGTCTCTGAGCAGTTCTTC
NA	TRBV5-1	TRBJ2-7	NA	CASSSGPPNYEQYF	TGCGCCAGCAGCAGCGGGCCCCCGAACTACGAGCAGTACTTC
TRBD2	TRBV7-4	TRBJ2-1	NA	CASSVGSSGISPEQFF	TGTGCCAGCAGCGTAGGTTCAAGCGGGATCTCCCCTGAGCAGTTCTTC
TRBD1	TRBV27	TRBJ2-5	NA	CASSLIGTGEETQYF	TGTGCCAGCAGTCTAATCGGGACAGGGGAAGAGACCCAGTACTTC
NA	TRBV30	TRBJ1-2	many	CAWSVYPLPGYTF	TGTGCCTGGAGTGTATATCCCCTACCTGGCTACACCTTC
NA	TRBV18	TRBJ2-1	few	CASTSRVRYNEQFF	TGTGCCAGCACCTCCCGCGTCAGGTACAATGAGCAGTTCTTC
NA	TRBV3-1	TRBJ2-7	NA	CASSQGAALPYEQYF	TGTGCCAGCAGCCAAGGGGCAGCCCTCCCCTACGAGCAGTACTTC
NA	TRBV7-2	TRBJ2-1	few	CASSLLGGSSYNEQFF	TGTGCCAGCAGTCTTCTCGGCGGCAGCTCCTACAATGAGCAGTTCTTC
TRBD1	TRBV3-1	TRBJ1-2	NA	CASSLQDRGPHGYTF	TGTGCCAGCAGCCTCCAGGACAGGGGCCCCCATGGCTACACCTTC
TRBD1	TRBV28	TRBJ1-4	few	CASKRQGEEKLFF	TGTGCCAGCAAGAGACAGGGAGAGGAAAAACTGTTTTTT
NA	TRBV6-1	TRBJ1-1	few	CASSEARNTEAFF	TGTGCCAGCAGTGAAGCCCGGAACACTGAAGCTTTCTTT
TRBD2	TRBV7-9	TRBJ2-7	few	CASSAGGASYEQYF	TGTGCCAGCAGCGCGGGGGGGGCGTCCTACGAGCAGTACTTC
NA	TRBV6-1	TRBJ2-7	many	CASTGQSYEQYF	TGTGCCAGCACTGGACAGTCCTACGAGCAGTACTTC
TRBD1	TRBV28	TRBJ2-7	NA	CASSYSTGVYEQYF	TGTGCCAGCAGTTACAGTACAGGGGTCTACGAGCAGTACTTC
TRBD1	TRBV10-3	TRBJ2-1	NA	CAISGTGAREQFF	TGTGCCATCAGTGGGACAGGGGCTAGGGAGCAGTTCTTC
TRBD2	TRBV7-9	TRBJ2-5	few	CASSPRRLAGDQETQYF	TGTGCCAGCAGCCCGCGACGACTAGCGGGAGATCAAGAGACCCAGTACTTC
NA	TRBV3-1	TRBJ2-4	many	CASGERQGIQYF	TGTGCCAGCGGGGAGAGGCAGGGCATTCAGTACTTC
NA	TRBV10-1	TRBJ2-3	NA	CASSPQGASTDTQYF	TGCGCCAGCAGCCCTCAGGGTGCTAGCACAGATACGCAGTATTTT
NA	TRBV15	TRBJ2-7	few	CATSRGNWYEQYF	TGTGCCACCAGCCGGGGGAACTGGTACGAGCAGTACTTC
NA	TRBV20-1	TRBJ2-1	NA	CSARPGPPNEQFF	TGCAGTGCTAGGCCTGGACCCCCAAATGAGCAGTTCTTC
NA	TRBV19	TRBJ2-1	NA	CASTPRGSWNEQFF	TGTGCCAGTACCCCCCGAGGGAGTTGGAATGAGCAGTTCTTC
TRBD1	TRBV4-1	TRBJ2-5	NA	CASSQRDSMDETQYF	TGCGCCAGCAGCCAACGGGACAGCATGGATGAGACCCAGTACTTC
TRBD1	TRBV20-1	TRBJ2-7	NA	CSASLTGTYEQYF	TGCAGTGCTAGCTTGACAGGGACCTACGAGCAGTACTTC
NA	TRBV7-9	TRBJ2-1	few	CASSLGLRGDNEQFF	TGTGCCAGCAGCTTAGGGCTGAGGGGTGACAATGAGCAGTTCTTC
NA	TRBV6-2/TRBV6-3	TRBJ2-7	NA	CASSVLGTPSSYEQYF	TGTGCCAGCAGTGTTCTGGGCACTCCGAGCTCCTACGAGCAGTACTTC
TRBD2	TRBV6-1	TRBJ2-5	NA	CASRSGASGRETQYF	TGTGCCAGCAGAAGTGGGGCTAGCGGGAGAGAGACCCAGTACTTC
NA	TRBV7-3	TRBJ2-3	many	CASSLKGTGGGGSTDTQYF	TGTGCCAGCAGCTTAAAGGGAACAGGCGGCGGCGGTAGCACAGATACGCAGTATTTT
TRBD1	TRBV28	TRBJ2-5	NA	CASSLERGPETQYF	TGTGCCAGCAGTTTGGAAAGGGGGCCTGAGACCCAGTACTTC
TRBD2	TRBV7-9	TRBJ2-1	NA	CASRGTSGGRSYNEQFF	TGTGCCAGCAGGGGCACTAGCGGGGGACGATCCTACAATGAGCAGTTCTTC
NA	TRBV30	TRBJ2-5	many	CAWSVGASKGETQYF	TGTGCCTGGAGTGTTGGGGCTTCAAAGGGAGAGACCCAGTACTTC
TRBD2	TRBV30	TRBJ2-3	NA	CAWGAGLAGATDTQYF	TGTGCCTGGGGGGCCGGACTAGCGGGAGCCACAGATACGCAGTATTTT
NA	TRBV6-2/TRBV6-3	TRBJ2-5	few	CASSYAAGLETQYF	TGTGCCAGCAGTTACGCTGCGGGTCTGGAGACCCAGTACTTC
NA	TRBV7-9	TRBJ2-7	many	CASSLGRYEQYF	TGTGCCAGCAGCTTAGGACGGTACGAGCAGTACTTC
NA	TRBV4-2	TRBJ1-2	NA	CASSQDRLGAIYGYTF	TGTGCCAGCAGCCAAGATCGGTTGGGTGCAATCTATGGCTACACCTTC
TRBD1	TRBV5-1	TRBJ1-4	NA	CASSLGTGANEKLFF	TGCGCCAGCAGCTTGGGGACAGGGGCTAATGAAAAACTGTTTTTT
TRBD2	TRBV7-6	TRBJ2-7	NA	CASSPNLAGGPLSSYEQYF	TGTGCCAGCAGCCCGAATCTAGCGGGAGGGCCTTTAAGCTCCTACGAGCAGTACTTC
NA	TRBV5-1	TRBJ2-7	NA	CASSLLRDYEQYF	TGCGCCAGCAGCTTGCTGCGGGATTACGAGCAGTACTTC
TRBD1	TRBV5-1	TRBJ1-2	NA	CASSPLGTAERGYTF	TGCGCCAGCAGCCCCCTGGGGACAGCCGAGCGGGGCTACACCTTC
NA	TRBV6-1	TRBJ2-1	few	CASSDIGGAYNEQFF	TGTGCCAGCAGTGATATAGGGGGAGCATATAATGAGCAGTTCTTC
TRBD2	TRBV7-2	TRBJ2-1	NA	CASSFLAGGGGHEQFF	TGTGCCAGCAGCTTTCTAGCGGGGGGTGGAGGCCATGAGCAGTTCTTC
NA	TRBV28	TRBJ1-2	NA	CASRWTPPNYGYTF	TGTGCCAGCAGGTGGACACCTCCGAACTATGGCTACACCTTC
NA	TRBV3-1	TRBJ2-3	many	CASSPGLWDLTDTQYF	TGTGCCAGCAGCCCAGGACTGTGGGATCTAACAGATACGCAGTATTTT